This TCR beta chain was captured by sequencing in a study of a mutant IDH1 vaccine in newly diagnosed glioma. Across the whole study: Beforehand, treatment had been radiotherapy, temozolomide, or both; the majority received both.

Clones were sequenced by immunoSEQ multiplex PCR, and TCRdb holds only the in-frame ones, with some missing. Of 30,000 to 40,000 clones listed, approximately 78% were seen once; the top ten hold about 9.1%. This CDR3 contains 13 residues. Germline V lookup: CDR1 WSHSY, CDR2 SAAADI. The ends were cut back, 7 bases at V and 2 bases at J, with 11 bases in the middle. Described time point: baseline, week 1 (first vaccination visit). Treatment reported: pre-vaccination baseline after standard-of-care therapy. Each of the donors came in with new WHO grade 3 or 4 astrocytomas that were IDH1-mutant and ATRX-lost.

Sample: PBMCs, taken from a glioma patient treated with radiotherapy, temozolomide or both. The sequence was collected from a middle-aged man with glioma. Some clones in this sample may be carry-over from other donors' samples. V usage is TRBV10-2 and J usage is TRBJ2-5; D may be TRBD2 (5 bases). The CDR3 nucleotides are TGCGCCAGCAAAAGCGGATTACAAGAGACCCAGTACTTC. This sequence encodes CASKSGLQETQYF.